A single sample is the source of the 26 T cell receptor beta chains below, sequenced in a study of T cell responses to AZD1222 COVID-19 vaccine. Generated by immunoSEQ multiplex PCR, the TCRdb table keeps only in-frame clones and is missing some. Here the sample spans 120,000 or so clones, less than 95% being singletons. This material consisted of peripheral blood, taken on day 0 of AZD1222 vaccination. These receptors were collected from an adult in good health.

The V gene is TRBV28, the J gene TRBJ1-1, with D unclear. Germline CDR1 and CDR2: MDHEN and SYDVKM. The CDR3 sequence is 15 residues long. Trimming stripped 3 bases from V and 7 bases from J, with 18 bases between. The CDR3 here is CASSLNKGGKLEAFF. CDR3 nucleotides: TGTGCCAGCAGTTTGAATAAGGGAGGTAAGCTTGAAGCTTTCTTT.

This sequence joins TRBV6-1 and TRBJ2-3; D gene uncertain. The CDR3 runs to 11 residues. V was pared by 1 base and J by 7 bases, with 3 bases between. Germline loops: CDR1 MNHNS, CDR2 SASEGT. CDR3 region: CASSEVYTQYF. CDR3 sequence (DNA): TGTGCCAGCAGTGAAGTATATACGCAGTATTTT.

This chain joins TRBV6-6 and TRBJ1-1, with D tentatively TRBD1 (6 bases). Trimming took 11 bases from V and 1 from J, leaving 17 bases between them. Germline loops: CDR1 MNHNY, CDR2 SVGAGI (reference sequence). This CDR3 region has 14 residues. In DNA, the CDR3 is TGTGCCTCCGGTAAGGGGGGAGAGAACACTGAAGCTTTCTTT. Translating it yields CASGKGGENTEAFF.

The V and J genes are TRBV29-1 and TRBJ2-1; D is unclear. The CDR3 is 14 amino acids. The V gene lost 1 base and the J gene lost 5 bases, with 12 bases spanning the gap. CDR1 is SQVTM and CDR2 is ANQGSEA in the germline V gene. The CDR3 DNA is TGCAGCGTTGAAGTGTTCCTACAACACAATGAGCAGTTCTTC. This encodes CSVEVFLQHNEQFF.

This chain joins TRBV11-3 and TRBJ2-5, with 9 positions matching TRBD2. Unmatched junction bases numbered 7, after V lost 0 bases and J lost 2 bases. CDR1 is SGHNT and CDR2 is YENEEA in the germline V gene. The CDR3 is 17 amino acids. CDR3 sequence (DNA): TGTGCCAGCAGCTTAGATTTGAGACTAGCGGAGCAAGAGACCCAGTACTTC. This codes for CASSLDLRLAEQETQYF.

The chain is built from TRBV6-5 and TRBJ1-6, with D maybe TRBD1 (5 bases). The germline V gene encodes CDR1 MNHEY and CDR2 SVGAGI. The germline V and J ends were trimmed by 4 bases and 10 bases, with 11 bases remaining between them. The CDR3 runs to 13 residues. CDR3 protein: CASSSPRDSPLHF. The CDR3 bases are TGTGCCAGCAGTTCCCCTAGGGACTCACCCCTCCACTTT.

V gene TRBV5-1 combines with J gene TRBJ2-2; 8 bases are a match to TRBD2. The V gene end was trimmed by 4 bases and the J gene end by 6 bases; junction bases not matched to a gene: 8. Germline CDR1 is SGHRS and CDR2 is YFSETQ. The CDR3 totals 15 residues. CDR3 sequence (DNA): TGCGCCAGCAGCACACAAGAGCGGGGGCCCGGGGAGCTGTTTTTT. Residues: CASSTQERGPGELFF. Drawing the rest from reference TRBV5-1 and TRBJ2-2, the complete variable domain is KAGVTQTPRYLIKTRGQQVTLSCSPISGHRSVSWYQQTPGQGLQFLFEYFSETQRNKGNFPGRFSGRQFSNSRSEMNVSTLELGDSALYLCASSTQERGPGELFFGEGSRLTVL.

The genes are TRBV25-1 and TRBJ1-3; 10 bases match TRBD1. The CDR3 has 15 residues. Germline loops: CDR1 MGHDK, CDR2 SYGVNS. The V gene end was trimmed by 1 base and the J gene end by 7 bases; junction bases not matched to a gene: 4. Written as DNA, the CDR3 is TGTGCCAGCAGTGAATTCGGACAGGGGGGGAACACCATATATTTT. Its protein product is CASSEFGQGGNTIYF.

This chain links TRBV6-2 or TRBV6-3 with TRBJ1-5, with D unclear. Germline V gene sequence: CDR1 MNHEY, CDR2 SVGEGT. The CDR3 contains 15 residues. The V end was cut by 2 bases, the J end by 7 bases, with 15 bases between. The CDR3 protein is CASSYPAKGSQPQHF. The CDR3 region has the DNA TGTGCCAGCAGTTACCCTGCGAAGGGTAGCCAGCCCCAGCATTTT.

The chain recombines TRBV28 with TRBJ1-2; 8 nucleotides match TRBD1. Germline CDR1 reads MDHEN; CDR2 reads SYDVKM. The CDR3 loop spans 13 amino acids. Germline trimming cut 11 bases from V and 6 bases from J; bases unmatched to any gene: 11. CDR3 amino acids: CACNQGAADGYTF. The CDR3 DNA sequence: TGTGCCTGCAACCAGGGGGCGGCCGATGGCTACACCTTC.

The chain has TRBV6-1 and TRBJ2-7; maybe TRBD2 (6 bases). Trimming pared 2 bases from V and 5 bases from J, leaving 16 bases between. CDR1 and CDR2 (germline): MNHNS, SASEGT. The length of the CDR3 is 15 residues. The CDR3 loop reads CASSEWRAGRDEQYF. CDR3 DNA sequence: TGTGCCAGCAGTGAATGGAGGGCGGGTAGGGACGAGCAGTACTTC.

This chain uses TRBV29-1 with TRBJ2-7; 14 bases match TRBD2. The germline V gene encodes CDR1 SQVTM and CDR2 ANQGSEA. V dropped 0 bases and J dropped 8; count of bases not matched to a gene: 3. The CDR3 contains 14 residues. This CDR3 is CSVEEGLAGGKQYF. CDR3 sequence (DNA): TGCAGCGTTGAAGAAGGACTAGCGGGAGGTAAGCAGTACTTC.

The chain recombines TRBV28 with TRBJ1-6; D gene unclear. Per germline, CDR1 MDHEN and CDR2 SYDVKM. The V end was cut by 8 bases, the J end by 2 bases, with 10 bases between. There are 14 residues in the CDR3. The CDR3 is CASSNRPYNSPLHF. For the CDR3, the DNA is TGTGCCAGCTCTAACCGCCCCTATAATTCACCCCTCCACTTT.

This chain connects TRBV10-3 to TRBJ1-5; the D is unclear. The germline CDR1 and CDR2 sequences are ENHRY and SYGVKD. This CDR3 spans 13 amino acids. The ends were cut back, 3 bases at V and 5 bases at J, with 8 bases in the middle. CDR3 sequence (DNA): TGTGCCATCAGTGAAAAAGTGGATCAGCCCCAGCATTTT. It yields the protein CAISEKVDQPQHF.

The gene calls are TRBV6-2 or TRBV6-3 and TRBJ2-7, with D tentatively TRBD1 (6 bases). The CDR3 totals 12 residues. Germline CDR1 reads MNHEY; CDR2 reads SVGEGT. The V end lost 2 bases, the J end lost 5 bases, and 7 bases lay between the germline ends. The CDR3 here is CASSYTGNEQYF. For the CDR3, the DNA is TGTGCCAGCAGTTACACAGGGAACGAGCAGTACTTC.

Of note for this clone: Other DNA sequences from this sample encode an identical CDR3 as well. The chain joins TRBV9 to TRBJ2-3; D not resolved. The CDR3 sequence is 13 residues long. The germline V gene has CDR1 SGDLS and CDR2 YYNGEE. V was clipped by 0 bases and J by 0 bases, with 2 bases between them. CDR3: CASSVASTDTQYF. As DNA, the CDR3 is TGTGCCAGCAGCGTAGCCAGCACAGATACGCAGTATTTT.

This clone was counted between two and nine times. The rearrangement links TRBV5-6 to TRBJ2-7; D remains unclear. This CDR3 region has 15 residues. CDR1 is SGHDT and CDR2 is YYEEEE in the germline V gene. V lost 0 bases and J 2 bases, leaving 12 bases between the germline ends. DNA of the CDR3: TGTGCCAGCAGCTTGGCCCCGGATTTGGCCTACGAGCAGTACTTC. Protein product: CASSLAPDLAYEQYF. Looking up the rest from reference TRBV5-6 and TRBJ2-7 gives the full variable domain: DAGVTQSPTHLIKTRGQQVTLRCSPKSGHDTVSWYQQALGQGPQFIFQYYEEEERQRGNFPDRFSGHQFPNYSSELNVNALLLGDSALYLCASSLAPDLAYEQYFGPGTRLTVT.

The CDR3 region has the DNA TGTGCCAGCAGCCAGAAGGGAACGTCAACTAATGAAAAACTGTTTTTT. Amino acids: CASSQKGTSTNEKLFF. V usage is TRBV5-4 and J usage is TRBJ1-4, with D unclear. CDR1 is SGHNT and CDR2 is YYREEE in the germline V gene (reference sequence). The length of the CDR3 is 16 residues. Trimming cost V 4 bases and J 0 bases, with 13 bases left between them.

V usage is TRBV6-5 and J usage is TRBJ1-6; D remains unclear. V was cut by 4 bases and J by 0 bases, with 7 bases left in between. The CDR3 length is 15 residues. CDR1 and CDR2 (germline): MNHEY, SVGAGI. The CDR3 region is CASSSRSSYNSPLHF. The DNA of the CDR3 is TGTGCCAGCAGTTCCAGGAGCTCCTATAATTCACCCCTCCACTTT.

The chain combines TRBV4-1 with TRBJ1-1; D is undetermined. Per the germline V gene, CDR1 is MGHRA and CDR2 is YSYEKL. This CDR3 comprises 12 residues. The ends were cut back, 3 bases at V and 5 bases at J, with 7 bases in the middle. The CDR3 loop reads CASSQGRTEAFF. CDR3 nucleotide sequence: TGCGCCAGCAGCCAGGGAAGGACTGAAGCTTTCTTT.

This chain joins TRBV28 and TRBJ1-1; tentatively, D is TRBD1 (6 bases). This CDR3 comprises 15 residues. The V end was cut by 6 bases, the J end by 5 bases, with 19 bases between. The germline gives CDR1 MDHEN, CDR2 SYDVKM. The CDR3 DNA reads TGTGCCAGCAGAGGATCGGGGGGGCTGGGTACTGAAGCTTTCTTT. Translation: CASRGSGGLGTEAFF.

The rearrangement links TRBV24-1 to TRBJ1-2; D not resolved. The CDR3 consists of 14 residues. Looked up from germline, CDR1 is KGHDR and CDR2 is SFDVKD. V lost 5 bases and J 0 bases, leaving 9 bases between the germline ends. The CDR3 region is CATSGLQANYGYTF. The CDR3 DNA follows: TGTGCCACCAGTGGGCTTCAAGCTAACTATGGCTACACCTTC.

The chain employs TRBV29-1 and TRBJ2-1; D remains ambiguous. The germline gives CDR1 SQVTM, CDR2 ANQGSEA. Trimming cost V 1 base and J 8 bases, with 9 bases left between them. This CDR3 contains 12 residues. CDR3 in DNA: TGCAGCGTTGAAGCCGGTTTCGATGAGCAGTTCTTC. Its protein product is CSVEAGFDEQFF.

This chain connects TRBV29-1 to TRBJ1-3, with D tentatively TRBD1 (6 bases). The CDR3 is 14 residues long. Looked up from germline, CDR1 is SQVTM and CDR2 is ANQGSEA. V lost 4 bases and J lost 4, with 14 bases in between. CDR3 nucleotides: TGCAGCGTTGGGGCAGGGGTGTCCGGAAACACCATATATTTT. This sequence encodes CSVGAGVSGNTIYF. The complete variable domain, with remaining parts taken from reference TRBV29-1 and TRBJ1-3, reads SAVISQKPSRDICQRGTSLTIQCQVDSQVTMMFWYRQQPGQSLTLIATANQGSEATYESGFVIDKFPISRPNLTFSTLTVSNMSPEDSSIYLCSVGAGVSGNTIYFGEGSWLTVV.

The CDR3 reads CAISAGQKETQYF. Written as DNA, the CDR3 is TGTGCCATCAGTGCAGGGCAGAAAGAGACCCAGTACTTC. The genes are TRBV10-3 and TRBJ2-5, with D possibly being TRBD1 (5 bases). This CDR3 comprises 13 residues. Germline lookup yields CDR1 ENHRY and CDR2 SYGVKD. V was pared by 4 bases and J by 3 bases, with 9 bases between.

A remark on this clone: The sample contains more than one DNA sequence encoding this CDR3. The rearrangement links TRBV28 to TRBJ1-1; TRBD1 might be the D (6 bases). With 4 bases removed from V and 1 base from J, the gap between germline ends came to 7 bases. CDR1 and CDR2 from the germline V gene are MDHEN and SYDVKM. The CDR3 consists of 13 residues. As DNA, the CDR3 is TGTGCCAGCAGTTCGGGACAGAACACTGAAGCTTTCTTT. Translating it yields CASSSGQNTEAFF.